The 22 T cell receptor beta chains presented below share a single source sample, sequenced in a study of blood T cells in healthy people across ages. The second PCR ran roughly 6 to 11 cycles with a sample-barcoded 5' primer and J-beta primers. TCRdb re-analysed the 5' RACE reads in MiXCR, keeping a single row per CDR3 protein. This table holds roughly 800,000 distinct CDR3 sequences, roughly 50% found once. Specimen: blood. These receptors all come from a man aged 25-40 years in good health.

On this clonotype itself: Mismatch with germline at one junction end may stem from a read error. CDR3: CASSPRGGSSHNEQFF. DNA for the CDR3: TGTGCCAGCAGTCCACGCGGAGGGAGCTCCCACAATGAGCAGTTCTTC. The J gene is TRBJ2-1, the V gene TRBV7-9; weak D call: TRBD2 (6 bases). Per germline, CDR1 SEHNR and CDR2 FQNEAQ (reference sequence). The CDR3 consists of 16 residues.

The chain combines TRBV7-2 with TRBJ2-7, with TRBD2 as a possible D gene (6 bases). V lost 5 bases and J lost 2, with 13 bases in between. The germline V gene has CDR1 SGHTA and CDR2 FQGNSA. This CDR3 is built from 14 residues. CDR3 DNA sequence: TGTGCCAGCAGCAGTAGCGGCCTGGCCTACGAGCAGTACTTC. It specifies CASSSSGLAYEQYF. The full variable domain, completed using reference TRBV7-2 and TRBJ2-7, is GAGVSQSPSNKVTEKGKDVELRCDPISGHTALYWYRQSLGQGLEFLIYFQGNSAPDKSGLPSDRFSAERTGGSVSTLTIQRTQQEDSAVYLCASSSSGLAYEQYFGPGTRLTVT.

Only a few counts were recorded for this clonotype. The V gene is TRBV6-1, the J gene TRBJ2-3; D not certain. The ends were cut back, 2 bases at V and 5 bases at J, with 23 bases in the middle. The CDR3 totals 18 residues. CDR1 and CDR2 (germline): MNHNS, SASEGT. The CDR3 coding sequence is TGTGCCAGCAGTGAACCCCCCCAAATAAGGTCCGGTCTAGATACGCAGTATTTT. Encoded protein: CASSEPPQIRSGLDTQYF.

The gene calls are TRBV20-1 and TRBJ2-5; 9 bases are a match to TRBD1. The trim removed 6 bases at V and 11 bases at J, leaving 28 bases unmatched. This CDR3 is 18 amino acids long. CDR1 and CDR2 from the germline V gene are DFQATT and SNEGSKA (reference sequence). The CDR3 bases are TGCAGTGCGCCGAAGGGGGGGACAGGGTCCCTCTGGGCCTTGGAGCAGTACTTC. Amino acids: CSAPKGGTGSLWALEQYF.

CDR3 sequence reads: CASSPRTVLSYEQYF. The CDR3, as DNA: TGTGCCAGCAGCCCTCGGACAGTTTTGTCCTACGAGCAGTACTTC. This chain joins TRBV9 and TRBJ2-7; TRBD1 is a possible D gene (6 bases). Trimming pared 4 bases from V and 1 base from J, leaving 15 bases between. The CDR3 has 15 amino acids. Germline V CDR1 and CDR2: SGDLS, YYNGEE.

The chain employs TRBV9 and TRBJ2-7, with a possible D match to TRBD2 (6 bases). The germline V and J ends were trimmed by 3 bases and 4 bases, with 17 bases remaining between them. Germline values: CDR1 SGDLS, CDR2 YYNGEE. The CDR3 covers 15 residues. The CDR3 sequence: CASSGGLPTPYEQYF. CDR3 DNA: TGTGCCAGCAGCGGGGGACTGCCGACCCCTTACGAGCAGTACTTC.

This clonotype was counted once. CDR3 nucleotides: TGTGCCAGCAACACGGTAACTAACTATGGCTACACCTTC. It is translated as CASNTVTNYGYTF. The chain links TRBV2 to TRBJ1-2; D uncertain. Trimming pared 7 bases from V and 0 bases from J, leaving 9 bases between. Germline V gene sequence: CDR1 SNHLY, CDR2 FYNNEI. There are 13 residues in the CDR3.

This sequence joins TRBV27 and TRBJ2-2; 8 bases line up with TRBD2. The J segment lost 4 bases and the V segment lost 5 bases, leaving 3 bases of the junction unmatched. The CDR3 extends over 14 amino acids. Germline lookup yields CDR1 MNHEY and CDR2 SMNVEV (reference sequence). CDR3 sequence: CASSGSGVTGELFF. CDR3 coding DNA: TGTGCCAGCAGTGGTAGCGGGGTCACCGGGGAGCTGTTTTTT.

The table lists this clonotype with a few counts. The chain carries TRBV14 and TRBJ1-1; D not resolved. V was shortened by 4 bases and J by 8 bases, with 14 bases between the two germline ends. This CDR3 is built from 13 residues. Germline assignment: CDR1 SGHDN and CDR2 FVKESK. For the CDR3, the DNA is TGTGCCAGCAGCCCGAGGACGGACGGGGAAGCTTTCTTT. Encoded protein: CASSPRTDGEAFF.

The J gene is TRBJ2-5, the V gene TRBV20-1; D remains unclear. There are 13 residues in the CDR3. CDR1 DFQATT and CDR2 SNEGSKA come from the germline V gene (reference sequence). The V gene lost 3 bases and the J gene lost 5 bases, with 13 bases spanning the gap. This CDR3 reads CSASRAERETQYF. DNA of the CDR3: TGCAGTGCTAGCCGCGCGGAGAGGGAGACCCAGTACTTC.

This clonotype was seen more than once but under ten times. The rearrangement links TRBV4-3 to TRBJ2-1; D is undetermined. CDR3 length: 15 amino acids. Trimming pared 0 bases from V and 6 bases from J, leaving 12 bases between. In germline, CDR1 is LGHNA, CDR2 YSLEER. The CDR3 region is CASSQELGYINEQFF. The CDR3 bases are TGCGCCAGCAGCCAAGAACTCGGGTATATCAATGAGCAGTTCTTC.

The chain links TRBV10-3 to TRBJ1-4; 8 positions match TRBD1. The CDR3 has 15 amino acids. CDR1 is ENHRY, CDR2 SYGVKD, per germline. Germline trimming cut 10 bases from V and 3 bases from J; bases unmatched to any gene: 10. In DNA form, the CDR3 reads TGTGCCACCTCTTTTAGGGACAGGTCTAATGAAAAACTGTTTTTT. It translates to CATSFRDRSNEKLFF.

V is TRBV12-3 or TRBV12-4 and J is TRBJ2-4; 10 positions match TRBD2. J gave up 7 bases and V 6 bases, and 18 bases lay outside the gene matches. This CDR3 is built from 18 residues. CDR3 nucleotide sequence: TGTGCCAGCAGCCCGATGGGGCTAGCGGGAGTTAATAGGAACATTCAGTACTTC. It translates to CASSPMGLAGVNRNIQYF.

The CDR3 DNA is TGTGCCAGCAGCCATTCCAGGGTCTTGGCCTACGAGCAGTTCTTC. It is translated as CASSHSRVLAYEQFF. The chain couples TRBV3-1 to TRBJ2-1; possibly TRBD1 for D (5 bases). The V end was cut by 3 bases, the J end by 10 bases, with 19 bases between. This CDR3 spans 15 amino acids. The V gene's germline CDR1 is LGHDT and CDR2 YNNKEL (reference sequence).

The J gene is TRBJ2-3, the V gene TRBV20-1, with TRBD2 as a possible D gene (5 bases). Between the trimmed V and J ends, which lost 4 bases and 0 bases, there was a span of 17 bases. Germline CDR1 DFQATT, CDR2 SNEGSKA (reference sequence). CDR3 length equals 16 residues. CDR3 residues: CSANPQVGVSTDTQYF. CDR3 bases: TGCAGTGCTAACCCTCAGGTCGGGGTAAGCACAGATACGCAGTATTTT.

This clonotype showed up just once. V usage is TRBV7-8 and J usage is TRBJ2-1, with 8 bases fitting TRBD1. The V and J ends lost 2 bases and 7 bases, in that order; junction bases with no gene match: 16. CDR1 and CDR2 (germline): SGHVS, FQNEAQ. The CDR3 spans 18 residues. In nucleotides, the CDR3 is TGTGCCAGCAGCTTAAAATGGGGAGACAGGGGTTTGTGGAATGAGCAGTTCTTC. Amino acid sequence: CASSLKWGDRGLWNEQFF. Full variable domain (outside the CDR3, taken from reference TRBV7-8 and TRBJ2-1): GAGVSQSPRYKVAKRGQDVALRCDPISGHVSLFWYQQALGQGPEFLTYFQNEAQLDKSGLPSDRFFAERPEGSVSTLKIQRTQQEDSAVYLCASSLKWGDRGLWNEQFFGPGTRLTVL.

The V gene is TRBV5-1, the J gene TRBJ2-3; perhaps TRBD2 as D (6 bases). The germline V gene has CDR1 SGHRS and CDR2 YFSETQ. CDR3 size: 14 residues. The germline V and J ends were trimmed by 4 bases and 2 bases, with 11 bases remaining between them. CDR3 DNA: TGCGCCAGCAGCACCGGGAGACCCACAGATACGCAGTATTTT. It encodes CASSTGRPTDTQYF.

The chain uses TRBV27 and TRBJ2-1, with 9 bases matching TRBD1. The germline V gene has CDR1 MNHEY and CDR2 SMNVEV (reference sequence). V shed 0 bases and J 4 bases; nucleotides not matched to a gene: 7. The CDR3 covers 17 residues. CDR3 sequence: CASSLSTGTGLYNEQFF. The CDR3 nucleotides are TGTGCCAGCAGTTTATCCACCGGGACAGGGCTTTACAATGAGCAGTTCTTC.

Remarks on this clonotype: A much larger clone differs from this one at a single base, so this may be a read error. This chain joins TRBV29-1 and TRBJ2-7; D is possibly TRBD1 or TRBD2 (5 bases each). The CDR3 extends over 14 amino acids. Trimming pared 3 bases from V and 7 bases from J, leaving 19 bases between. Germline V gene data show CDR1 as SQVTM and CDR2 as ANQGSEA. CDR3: CSVEGVLGSNEQYF. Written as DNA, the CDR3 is TGCAGCGTTGAGGGGGTTTTGGGGAGCAATGAGCAGTACTTC.

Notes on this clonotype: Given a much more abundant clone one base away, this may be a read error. CDR3 sequence reads: CASSFGTADNERFF. CDR3 in DNA: TGTGCCAGCAGCTTCGGGACAGCAGACAATGAGCGGTTCTTC. V is TRBV7-2 and J is TRBJ2-1; 7 nucleotides align to TRBD1. The CDR3 runs to 14 residues. CDR1 SGHTA and CDR2 FQGNSA come from the germline V gene.

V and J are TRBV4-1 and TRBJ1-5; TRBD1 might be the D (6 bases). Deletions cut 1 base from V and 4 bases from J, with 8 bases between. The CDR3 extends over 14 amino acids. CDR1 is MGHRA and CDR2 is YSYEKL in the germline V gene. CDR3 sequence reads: CASSQGGANQPQHF. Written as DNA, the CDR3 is TGCGCCAGCAGCCAAGGGGGGGCAAATCAGCCCCAGCATTTT.

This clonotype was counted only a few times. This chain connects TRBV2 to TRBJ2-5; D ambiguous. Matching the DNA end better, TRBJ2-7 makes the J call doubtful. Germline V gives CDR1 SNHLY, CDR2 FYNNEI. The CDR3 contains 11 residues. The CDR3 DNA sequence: TGTGCCACCTCCTTCAGCTACGAGCAGTACTTC. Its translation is CATSFSYEQYF.